The next 32 T cell receptor beta chains were all read from a single sample in a study of blood T cell repertoires in COVID-19. The repertoire was sequenced with immunoSEQ multiplex PCR; TCRdb's copy has only in-frame clones and lacks some. Of 95,000 to 110,000 clones listed, roughly 83% are singletons. Sample: peripheral blood. The receptors derive from a woman aged 80 or over with active or convalescent COVID-19.

The V gene is TRBV5-6, the J gene TRBJ1-5, with 9 bases fitting TRBD1. CDR1 is SGHDT and CDR2 is YYEEEE in the germline V gene. The CDR3 runs 18 residues. The junction had 14 bases not matched to a gene; V was cut back by 4 bases and J by 3 bases. The CDR3 is CASSKYGTGRFPNQPQHF. CDR3 DNA: TGTGCCAGCAGCAAGTACGGGACAGGGAGATTTCCCAATCAGCCCCAGCATTTT.

The CDR3 DNA reads as TGTGCCAGCAGCTTAGAACCAGGGCTAAACACTGAAGCTTTCTTT. This encodes CASSLEPGLNTEAFF. J is TRBJ1-1 and V is TRBV7-6, with D tentatively TRBD1 (5 bases). The V gene lost 1 base and the J gene lost 2 bases, with 11 bases spanning the gap. CDR3 length: 15 residues. Germline CDR1 is SGHVS and CDR2 is FNYEAQ.

This chain uses TRBV6-5 with TRBJ1-5; D is undetermined. Germline CDR1 reads MNHEY; CDR2 reads SVGAGI. V lost 8 bases, J lost 3 bases, and 11 bases lay in between. CDR3 length: 13 residues. The CDR3 protein is CASSRVINQPQHF. The DNA for the CDR3 is TGTGCCAGCTCTCGGGTTATCAATCAGCCCCAGCATTTT.

J is TRBJ2-1 and V is TRBV7-2, with TRBD2 matching 10 bases. Germline values: CDR1 SGHTA, CDR2 FQGNSA. The J segment lost 2 bases and the V segment lost 5 bases, leaving 6 bases of the junction unmatched. The CDR3 spans 16 residues. The CDR3 here is CASSRGLAPTYNEQFF. The CDR3 coding sequence is TGTGCCAGCAGCCGGGGACTAGCGCCGACCTACAATGAGCAGTTCTTC.

V gene TRBV28 combines with J gene TRBJ1-5, with 10 positions matching TRBD1. The J segment lost 3 bases and the V segment lost 7 bases, leaving 9 bases of the junction unmatched. The length of the CDR3 is 16 residues. Germline V gene lookup returns CDR1 MDHEN and CDR2 SYDVKM. CDR3 sequence: CASIPRDRGHNQPQHF. The CDR3 DNA is TGTGCCAGCATCCCCCGGGACAGGGGACACAATCAGCCCCAGCATTTT.

The chain combines TRBV5-1 with TRBJ1-4, with a tentative D call TRBD1 (6 bases). This CDR3 is 14 amino acids long. The germline CDR1 and CDR2 sequences are SGHRS and YFSETQ. V was shortened by 4 bases and J by 1 base, with 8 bases between the two germline ends. CDR3 residues: CASSVQGTNEKLFF. Written as DNA, the CDR3 is TGCGCCAGCAGCGTACAGGGAACTAATGAAAAACTGTTTTTT.

V and J are TRBV19 and TRBJ2-5, with a possible D match to TRBD1 (6 bases). V was clipped by 3 bases and J by 4 bases, with 15 bases between them. The germline V gene encodes CDR1 LNHDA and CDR2 SQIVND (reference sequence). This CDR3 spans 15 amino acids. CDR3 sequence: CASSIAGTKGETQYF. The CDR3 DNA reads TGTGCCAGTAGTATCGCCGGGACAAAGGGAGAGACCCAGTACTTC. The variable domain in full, with the rest retrieved from reference TRBV19 and TRBJ2-5, is DGGITQSPKYLFRKEGQNVTLSCEQNLNHDAMYWYRQDPGQGLRLIYYSQIVNDFQKGDIAEGYSVSREKKESFPLTVTSAQKNPTAFYLCASSIAGTKGETQYFGPGTRLLVL.

This clone occurred once. V gene TRBV30 combines with J gene TRBJ1-1, with 9 bases fitting TRBD1. Germline CDR1 is GTSNPN and CDR2 is SVGIG (reference sequence). The CDR3 contains 17 residues. J was trimmed by 5 bases and V by 3 bases; bases with no gene match: 16. The CDR3 bases are TGTGCCTGGAGGGCTACAGGGGGCGTGAAGTCACCGACTGAAGCTTTCTTT. It specifies CAWRATGGVKSPTEAFF. Based on the CDR3 plus reference TRBV30 and TRBJ1-1, the full variable domain is SQTIHQWPATLVQPVGSPLSLECTVEGTSNPNLYWYRQAAGRGLQLLFYSVGIGQISSEVPQNLSASRPQDRQFILSSKKLLLSDSGFYLCAWRATGGVKSPTEAFFGQGTRLTVV.

V and J are TRBV7-9 and TRBJ1-2, with D uncertain. Trimming cost V 1 base and J 0 bases, with 9 bases left between them. This CDR3 spans 15 amino acids. In germline, CDR1 is SEHNR, CDR2 FQNEAQ (reference sequence). The chain's CDR3 is CASSLVWESNYGYTF. The CDR3 nucleotides read TGTGCCAGCAGCTTAGTTTGGGAGTCTAACTATGGCTACACCTTC.

The chain is built from TRBV28 and TRBJ1-2, with D possibly being TRBD1 (6 bases). V dropped 6 bases and J dropped 1 base, with 15 bases sitting between them. The CDR3 covers 15 residues. Germline V CDR1 and CDR2: MDHEN, SYDVKM. The CDR3 DNA sequence: TGTGCCAGCAGAGCCCGGACAGTAGATAACTATGGCTACACCTTC. Amino acids: CASRARTVDNYGYTF.

The CDR3 nucleotides read TGTGCCAGCAGCTTAGCCGGCGGGGGTAATCAGCCCCAGCATTTT. This sequence encodes CASSLAGGGNQPQHF. This chain links TRBV7-2 with TRBJ1-5; possible D gene TRBD1, 5 bases. V shed 0 bases and J shed 4 bases, with 10 bases lying between them. The CDR3 has 15 amino acids. Per germline, CDR1 SGHTA and CDR2 FQGNSA.

The V gene is TRBV30, the J gene TRBJ2-3; D might be TRBD1 (6 bases). The germline V gene has CDR1 GTSNPN and CDR2 SVGIG (reference sequence). CDR3 length: 12 amino acids. V was clipped by 3 bases and J by 9 bases, with 13 bases between them. DNA of the CDR3: TGTGCCTGGAGCACCGGGCAGGGGACGCAGTATTTT. It specifies CAWSTGQGTQYF. Full variable domain (missing parts from reference TRBV30 and TRBJ2-3): SQTIHQWPATLVQPVGSPLSLECTVEGTSNPNLYWYRQAAGRGLQLLFYSVGIGQISSEVPQNLSASRPQDRQFILSSKKLLLSDSGFYLCAWSTGQGTQYFGPGTRLTVL.

The V gene is TRBV4-3, the J gene TRBJ2-5, with 7 nucleotides matching TRBD1. The ends lost 3 bases at V and 4 bases at J; junction bases unmatched: 11. Germline lookup yields CDR1 LGHNA and CDR2 YSLEER. The CDR3 totals 16 residues. CDR3 in amino acids: CASSQSEGAGGETQYF. CDR3 coding DNA: TGCGCCAGCAGCCAGTCTGAGGGGGCGGGTGGAGAGACCCAGTACTTC.

J is TRBJ2-5 and V is TRBV19; 9 bases align to TRBD1. The CDR3 runs to 15 residues. J gave up 5 bases and V 3 bases, and 7 bases lay outside the gene matches. From germline, CDR1 is LNHDA and CDR2 SQIVND (reference sequence). For the CDR3, the DNA is TGTGCCAGTAGTATGAGACAGGGGACAGGGGAGACCCAGTACTTC. Amino acid sequence: CASSMRQGTGETQYF.

J is TRBJ1-5 and V is TRBV27, with 7 positions matching TRBD1. J gave up 7 bases and V 0 bases, and 12 bases lay outside the gene matches. Germline assignment: CDR1 MNHEY and CDR2 SMNVEV (reference sequence). The CDR3 is 17 residues long. The CDR3 DNA reads TGTGCCAGCAGTTTATCAAGGGCCCAGGGGGTCGGGCAGCCCCAGCATTTT. Residues: CASSLSRAQGVGQPQHF.

The genes are TRBV19 and TRBJ1-3; 7 nucleotides match TRBD1. Germline V gives CDR1 LNHDA, CDR2 SQIVND (reference sequence). V was pared by 3 bases and J by 0 bases, with 8 bases of the junction left unmatched. The CDR3 loop spans 17 amino acids. CDR3 residues: CASSMINRGLSGNTIYF. Written as DNA, the CDR3 is TGTGCCAGTAGTATGATCAACAGGGGCCTCTCTGGAAACACCATATATTTT.

This chain joins TRBV6-2 or TRBV6-3 and TRBJ2-3; 8 bases agree with TRBD2. The CDR3 extends over 15 amino acids. The germline V gene has CDR1 MNHEY and CDR2 SVGEGT. The V segment lost 5 bases and the J segment 0 bases; nucleotides outside the gene matches: 4. The CDR3 DNA reads as TGTGCCAGCAGTGTTAGCGGGGACAGCACAGATACGCAGTATTTT. This translates into CASSVSGDSTDTQYF.

V is TRBV27 and J is TRBJ2-7; D unresolved. The CDR3 is made up of 14 amino acids. V was trimmed by 5 bases and J by 0 bases, leaving 11 bases between them. The germline V gene has CDR1 MNHEY and CDR2 SMNVEV (reference sequence). DNA of the CDR3: TGTGCCAGCAGTAGAACACAGAGCTCCTACGAGCAGTACTTC. It is translated as CASSRTQSSYEQYF.

V usage is TRBV5-4 and J usage is TRBJ2-7, with TRBD2 as a possible D gene (5 bases). Trimming left V 0 bases short and J 6 bases short, with 10 bases between. CDR1 and CDR2 from the germline V gene are SGHNT and YYREEE (reference sequence). The CDR3 runs 13 residues. CDR3 region: CASSLVLASEQYF. The CDR3 DNA sequence: TGTGCCAGCAGCTTGGTTCTAGCATCCGAGCAGTACTTC.

J is TRBJ2-1 and V is TRBV7-3; TRBD2 matches 13 bases. Germline V CDR1 and CDR2: SGHTA, FQGTGA. This CDR3 has 15 amino acids. J lost 6 bases, V lost 5 bases, and 4 bases had no gene match. This CDR3 is CASSGLAGAVNEQFF. CDR3 coding DNA: TGTGCCAGCAGCGGACTAGCGGGAGCCGTCAATGAGCAGTTCTTC.

V and J are TRBV5-6 and TRBJ1-1; 8 nucleotides match TRBD1. V trimming: 3 bases; J trimming: 8 bases; junction bases outside the gene matches: 9. CDR1 is SGHDT and CDR2 is YYEEEE in the germline V gene. The length of the CDR3 is 14 residues. CDR3 amino acids: CASSSVDRAAEAFF. The CDR3 coding sequence is TGTGCCAGCAGCTCGGTGGACAGGGCAGCCGAAGCTTTCTTT.

The chain employs TRBV2 and TRBJ1-1, with D uncertain. V lost 5 bases and J lost 2, with 9 bases in between. The germline gives CDR1 SNHLY, CDR2 FYNNEI. The CDR3 is made up of 13 amino acids. The CDR3 DNA is TGTGCCAGCAGTCTGGGCTCCAACACTGAAGCTTTCTTT. This translates into CASSLGSNTEAFF.

The V and J genes are TRBV19 and TRBJ1-1; 8 bases are shared with TRBD1. The CDR3 consists of 14 residues. The germline CDR1 and CDR2 sequences are LNHDA and SQIVND (reference sequence). The J segment lost 3 bases and the V segment lost 5 bases, leaving 5 bases of the junction unmatched. The chain's CDR3 is CASSRQGPYTEAFF. The CDR3 DNA follows: TGTGCCAGTAGTCGACAGGGGCCGTACACTGAAGCTTTCTTT.

The chain combines TRBV28 with TRBJ1-1; D uncertain. Germline V gene data show CDR1 as MDHEN and CDR2 as SYDVKM. The CDR3 consists of 11 residues. Trimming shortened V by 5 bases and J by 5 bases, and 6 bases separated the two germline ends. CDR3 DNA: TGTGCCAGCAGTGAGGGAACTGAAGCTTTCTTT. It translates to CASSEGTEAFF.

The V call is TRBV10-3, the J call TRBJ1-6; D is possibly TRBD1 (6 bases). Trimming took off 5 bases at V and 9 bases at J, with 17 bases between the two ends. The length of the CDR3 is 15 residues. Looked up from germline, CDR1 is ENHRY and CDR2 is SYGVKD. CDR3 sequence reads: CAISRQGTTLSPLHF. CDR3 bases: TGTGCCATCAGTCGGCAGGGGACTACTCTTTCACCCCTCCACTTT.

The chain uses TRBV20-1 and TRBJ2-5, with 8 positions matching TRBD1. Unmatched junction bases numbered 7, after V lost 3 bases and J lost 4 bases. The germline gives CDR1 DFQATT, CDR2 SNEGSKA (reference sequence). The CDR3 totals 14 residues. This chain's CDR3 is CSASSAGGIETQYF. In nucleotides, the CDR3 is TGCAGTGCTAGTTCGGCAGGGGGCATAGAGACCCAGTACTTC.

The table lists this clone with a few counts. The chain is built from TRBV28 and TRBJ1-1; 7 nucleotides match TRBD1. V was clipped by 8 bases and J by 1 base; unmatched bases: 7. Germline CDR1 is MDHEN and CDR2 is SYDVKM. The CDR3 has 14 residues. For the CDR3, the DNA is TGTGCCAGCGGAAGGGGGCCGGCGAACACTGAAGCTTTCTTT. Residues: CASGRGPANTEAFF. The variable domain in full, with the rest retrieved from reference TRBV28 and TRBJ1-1, is DVKVTQSSRYLVKRTGEKVFLECVQDMDHENMFWYRQDPGLGLRLIYFSYDVKMKEKGDIPEGYSVSREKKERFSLILESASTNQTSMYLCASGRGPANTEAFFGQGTRLTVV.

The genes are TRBV6-2 or TRBV6-3 and TRBJ2-7, with 9 bases aligning to TRBD1. V lost 8 bases and J lost 4; bases outside the gene matches: 12. Germline V gene sequence: CDR1 MNHEY, CDR2 SVGEGT. The CDR3 covers 15 residues. Written as DNA, the CDR3 is TGTGCCAGCGGCCAGGACAGGGGATGGAGGTACGAGCAGTACTTC. This gives the protein CASGQDRGWRYEQYF.

This clone has a count of ten or more. V usage is TRBV7-2 and J usage is TRBJ1-2; 8 nucleotides align to TRBD1. The CDR3 is 15 residues long. Germline CDR1 reads SGHTA; CDR2 reads FQGNSA. Trimming cost V 1 base and J 7 bases; bases outside gene matches: 8. The CDR3 DNA is TGTGCCAGCAGCTTAGACTTCCAGGGGGCGGGTGGCTACACCTTC. Translation: CASSLDFQGAGGYTF.

V gene TRBV4-3 combines with J gene TRBJ2-1; a weak D match, TRBD1 (6 bases). The CDR3 runs 15 residues. Germline V lookup: CDR1 LGHNA, CDR2 YSLEER. V was trimmed by 4 bases and J by 4 bases, leaving 14 bases between them. The CDR3 nucleotides read TGCGCCAGCAGCCTAGGATACAGGGTGTACAATGAGCAGTTCTTC. Protein product: CASSLGYRVYNEQFF.

V is TRBV7-6 and J is TRBJ2-7, with no clear D. The length of the CDR3 is 14 residues. Germline loops: CDR1 SGHVS, CDR2 FNYEAQ. The V end lost 1 base, the J end lost 2 bases, and 9 bases lay between the germline ends. The CDR3, as DNA: TGTGCCAGCAGCTTAGATCGTGTCGCCTACGAGCAGTACTTC. This encodes CASSLDRVAYEQYF.

The chain carries TRBV19 and TRBJ2-3, with 8 bases aligning to TRBD1. The CDR3 runs 14 residues. Germline V lookup: CDR1 LNHDA, CDR2 SQIVND (reference sequence). V dropped 2 bases and J dropped 5; count of bases not matched to a gene: 3. As DNA, the CDR3 is TGTGCCAGTAGTATACAGGGGGCTAAAGATACGCAGTATTTT. Its translation is CASSIQGAKDTQYF. The full variable domain, in which reference TRBV19 and TRBJ2-3 provide the parts outside the CDR3, is DGGITQSPKYLFRKEGQNVTLSCEQNLNHDAMYWYRQDPGQGLRLIYYSQIVNDFQKGDIAEGYSVSREKKESFPLTVTSAQKNPTAFYLCASSIQGAKDTQYFGPGTRLTVL.